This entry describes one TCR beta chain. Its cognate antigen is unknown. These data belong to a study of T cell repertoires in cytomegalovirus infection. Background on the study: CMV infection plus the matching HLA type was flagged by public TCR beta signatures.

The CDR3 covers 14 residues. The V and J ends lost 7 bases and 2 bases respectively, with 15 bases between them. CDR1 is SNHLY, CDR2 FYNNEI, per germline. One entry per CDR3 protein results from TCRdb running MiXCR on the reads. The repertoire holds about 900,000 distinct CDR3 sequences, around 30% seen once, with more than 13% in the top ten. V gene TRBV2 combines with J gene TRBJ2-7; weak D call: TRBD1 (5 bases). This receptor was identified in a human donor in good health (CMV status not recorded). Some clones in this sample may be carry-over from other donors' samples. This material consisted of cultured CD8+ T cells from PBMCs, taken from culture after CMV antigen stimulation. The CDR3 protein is CASTLTGPTYEQYF. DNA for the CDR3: TGTGCCAGCACCTTAACAGGACCCACCTACGAGCAGTACTTC.